This T cell receptor beta chain derives from a study of identifying expanded T cells in peripheral blood. Germline CDR1 LGHNA, CDR2 YNFKEQ. The CDR3 covers 16 residues. The ends lost 0 bases at V and 12 bases at J; junction bases unmatched: 11. During the collection period, no donor immune events like infections were recorded. This clone appeared a single time. Antigen specificity is unknown. This table comes from immunoSEQ multiplex PCR, and its TCRdb copy is limited to in-frame clones, with some not included. The top ten hold around 19% of the sample, which has some 78,000 clones, around 84% seen once. Study-level findings and limits: Clone count variance between approximately two-week samples rose with total template count. Over about two and four weeks, about 15 and 18 clones changed, versus approximately 1.1 between replicates.

J is TRBJ2-1 and V is TRBV4-2; the match to TRBD2 covers 10 bases. The TCR was taken from a person aged 18 to 75 in good health. The sequencing sample was made of blood. This CDR3 reads CASSQEASGSNRAQFF. The CDR3, as DNA: TGTGCCAGCAGCCAAGAGGCTAGCGGGAGTAATAGAGCGCAGTTCTTC.